What follows describes a single T cell receptor beta chain. This CDR3 is 15 amino acids long. In germline, CDR1 is SGHTA, CDR2 FQGNSA. Trimming cost V 3 bases and J 2 bases, with 11 bases left between them. The source of the sample is a study of neoadjuvant anti-PD-1 for oral cavity cancer. The table came from immunoSEQ multiplex PCR; TCRdb's copy has only in-frame clones and leaves some out. The top ten clones hold 3% to 3.5% of a sample with more than 6,500 clones, about four fifths of them seen once. Source: PBMCs, taken before nivolumab (anti-PD-1) treatment. The receptor's source is a person between 40 and 80 years old with oral cavity squamous cell carcinoma. V usage is TRBV7-2 and J usage is TRBJ1-5; D not resolved. The CDR3 DNA follows: TGTGCCAGCAGCTTCCAACCTGGCCGCAATCAGCCCCAGCATTTT. It encodes CASSFQPGRNQPQHF.